The clone carrying this TCR beta chain was seen only a few times. Its antigen is unidentified. One end of the junction does not line up with germline, which may come from a read error. This sample is part of a study of blood T cells in healthy people across ages. The CDR3 covers 13 residues. Germline V lookup: CDR1 SEHNR, CDR2 FQNEAQ (reference sequence). The sample, around 10 milliliters of peripheral blood, was drawn from each donor. Study-wide results and caveats: Roughly linear age-related decline in beta diversity appeared, significant by age about 37.

A sample-barcoded 5' primer and a J-beta primer mix were used in a second PCR of about 7 to 12 cycles. From the 5' RACE reads, TCRdb called clonotypes with MiXCR, one entry per CDR3 protein. The profile covers around 820,000 distinct CDR3 sequences, with roughly 25% appearing a single time and under 4.5% taken by the ten largest. The same data also contributed to another study, on T cells of mothers and their children. As that study records: Over 8 million TCR beta CDR3 reads were obtained from each mother, and about 2.9 million from each child. Related and unrelated pairs show TCR recombination output that thymic selection shapes similarly.

The sample comprised blood. The J gene is TRBJ2-7, the V gene TRBV7-9; TRBD1 aligns across 8 bases. The TCR sequence derives from a boy aged 5-17 years in good health. CDR3 sequence: CASSLVSGGLIIF. CDR3 in DNA: TGTGCCAGCAGCTTAGTTTCAGGGGGCCTTATCATCTTC.